Below are 10 T cell receptor beta chains sequenced from a single sample in a study of CD8+ T cells in alopecia areata. The treatment denotes: oral pan-JAK inhibitor, 5-10 mg twice daily. Extracted RNA was reverse transcribed into cDNA, the sequencing template. Using immunoSEQ multiplex PCR, the repertoire was profiled, and TCRdb retains in-frame clones only, with some absent. The sample carries approximately 90,000 clones, 70% to 85% recorded once. The specimen was CD8+ T cells sorted from blood, collected around week 44, from a patient treated with tofacitinib. Every receptor here comes from a human donor with alopecia areata.

The chain employs TRBV23-1 and TRBJ1-5; 11 bases are shared with TRBD1. TRBV23-1 is given ORF status, its function remaining uncertain. The CDR3 runs to 15 residues. Trimming at V came to 5 bases and at J to 8 bases, leaving 8 bases not matched to a gene. The chain's CDR3 is CASSVGTGGLKPQHF. In nucleotides, the CDR3 is TGCGCCAGCAGTGTAGGGACAGGGGGGTTGAAGCCCCAGCATTTT.

The chain couples TRBV2 to TRBJ1-1; TRBD1 aligns across 7 bases. This CDR3 comprises 14 residues. Germline trimming cut 8 bases from V and 1 base from J; bases unmatched to any gene: 7. Germline loops: CDR1 SNHLY, CDR2 FYNNEI. The chain's CDR3 is CASGGGQPNTEAFF. The CDR3 region has the DNA TGTGCCAGCGGGGGGGGACAGCCGAACACTGAAGCTTTCTTT.

Written as DNA, the CDR3 is TGTGCCAGCAGCGTCCGAGGGGGATTGGGCACTGAAGCTTTCTTT. It translates to CASSVRGGLGTEAFF. V and J are TRBV9 and TRBJ1-1; a possible D gene is TRBD1 (6 bases). The CDR3 consists of 15 residues. The germline gives CDR1 SGDLS, CDR2 YYNGEE. Trimming cost V 2 bases and J 4 bases, with 15 bases left between them.

The genes are TRBV9 and TRBJ2-3, with D unresolved. Trimming removed 0 bases from V and 6 bases from J, with 2 bases in between. The V gene's germline CDR1 is SGDLS and CDR2 YYNGEE. This CDR3 comprises 11 residues. In DNA form, the CDR3 reads TGTGCCAGCAGCGTAGCGGATACGCAGTATTTT. This gives the protein CASSVADTQYF.

J is TRBJ1-6 and V is TRBV7-9; TRBD1 matches 7 bases. Trimming removed 3 bases from V and 7 bases from J; junction bases left unmatched: 6. This CDR3 is built from 15 residues. CDR1 SEHNR and CDR2 FQNEAQ come from the germline V gene (reference sequence). The DNA of the CDR3 is TGTGCCAGCAGCTTTTCCGGGACAGAAAATTCACCCCTCCACTTT. Protein product: CASSFSGTENSPLHF.

The genes are TRBV2 and TRBJ1-2; D perhaps matches TRBD1 (6 bases). V lost 3 bases and J 3 bases, leaving 20 bases between the germline ends. The CDR3 is made up of 17 amino acids. Per the germline V gene, CDR1 is SNHLY and CDR2 is FYNNEI. The CDR3 here is CASSDPFLQGKDYGYTF. CDR3 DNA: TGTGCCAGCAGTGACCCATTTTTACAGGGTAAAGACTATGGCTACACCTTC.

The chain has TRBV4-3 and TRBJ1-1; D is possibly TRBD1 (6 bases). The germline gives CDR1 LGHNA, CDR2 YSLEER. This CDR3 has 16 amino acids. V was pared by 0 bases and J by 4 bases, with 15 bases between. CDR3 in DNA: TGCGCCAGCAGCCAAGATCTCGAGGGGGGCGGCACTGAAGCTTTCTTT. It codes for CASSQDLEGGGTEAFF.

V gene TRBV27 combines with J gene TRBJ2-1, with unresolved D. The CDR3 loop spans 12 amino acids. The germline V gene has CDR1 MNHEY and CDR2 SMNVEV (reference sequence). The ends were cut back, 3 bases at V and 7 bases at J, with 7 bases in the middle. The CDR3 DNA reads TGTGCCAGCAGTTTTGGGAAGAATGAGCAGTTCTTC. Translated, it gives CASSFGKNEQFF.

The chain uses TRBV5-6 and TRBJ1-1, with D possibly matching TRBD1 (5 bases). The CDR3 extends over 13 amino acids. Germline-derived CDR1 and CDR2 are SGHDT and YYEEEE. V lost 4 bases, J lost 4 bases, and 11 bases lay in between. For the CDR3, the DNA is TGTGCCAGCAGCCTGGGAGGGGCCACTGAAGCTTTCTTT. It specifies CASSLGGATEAFF.

J is TRBJ1-1 and V is TRBV4-3; D possibly corresponds to TRBD1 (5 bases). CDR1 LGHNA and CDR2 YSLEER come from the germline V gene. The CDR3 totals 14 residues. V was shortened by 0 bases and J by 4 bases, with 9 bases between the two germline ends. DNA of the CDR3: TGCGCCAGCAGCCAAGATGGGGGAGTCACTGAAGCTTTCTTT. This codes for CASSQDGGVTEAFF.